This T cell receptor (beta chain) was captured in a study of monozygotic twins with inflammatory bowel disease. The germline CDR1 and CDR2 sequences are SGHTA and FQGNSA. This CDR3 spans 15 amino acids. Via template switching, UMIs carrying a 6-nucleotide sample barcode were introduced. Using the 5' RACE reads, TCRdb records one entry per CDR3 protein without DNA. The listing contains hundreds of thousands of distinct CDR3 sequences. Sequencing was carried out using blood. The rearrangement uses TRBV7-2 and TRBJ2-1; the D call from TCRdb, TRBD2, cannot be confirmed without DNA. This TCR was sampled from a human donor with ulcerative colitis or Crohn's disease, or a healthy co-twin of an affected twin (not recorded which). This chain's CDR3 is CASRLELLPYNEQFF. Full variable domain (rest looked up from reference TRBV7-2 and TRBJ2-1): GAGVSQSPSNKVTEKGKDVELRCDPISGHTALYWYRQSLGQGLEFLIYFQGNSAPDKSGLPSDRFSAERTGGSVSTLTIQRTQQEDSAVYLCASRLELLPYNEQFFGPGTRLTVL.